A selection of T cell receptor beta chains follows, all from one sample in a study of shared clonotypes between healthy human individuals. Clones were read by immunoSEQ multiplex PCR, and TCRdb kept only the in-frame ones, dropping some. Among about 490,000 clones listed, over 65% were seen once. The sample taken for sequencing was PBMCs. The receptors here all came from a woman aged 40 to 49 in good health. Some clones in this sample may be carry-over from other donors' samples. Each CDR3 is given with its conserved first and last residue. The order of the fields is D gene, clone size, V gene, J gene, CDR3 protein, CDR3 DNA. The D gene is left open where the match is weak. Not every row has a clone size; where given, it reads once, few, many or a size class.

D gene: -; clone size: -; V gene: TRBV19; J gene: TRBJ2-1; CDR3 protein: CASSPQVNNEQFF; CDR3 DNA: TGTGCCAGTAGTCCGCAGGTTAACAATGAGCAGTTCTTC
D gene: TRBD1; clone size: once; V gene: TRBV7-9; J gene: TRBJ1-1; CDR3 protein: CASSLDSGGPTEAFF; CDR3 DNA: TGTGCCAGCAGCTTAGACTCAGGGGGCCCCACTGAAGCTTTCTTT
D gene: TRBD2; clone size: -; V gene: TRBV19; J gene: TRBJ2-3; CDR3 protein: CASSDATSTTDTQYF; CDR3 DNA: TGTGCCAGTAGTGACGCGACTAGCACCACAGATACGCAGTATTTT
D gene: -; clone size: -; V gene: TRBV7-2; J gene: TRBJ1-3; CDR3 protein: CASSPVGSGNTIYF; CDR3 DNA: TGTGCCAGCAGCCCGGTGGGGTCTGGAAACACCATATATTTT
D gene: TRBD2; clone size: once; V gene: TRBV25-1; J gene: TRBJ2-1; CDR3 protein: CASIGAGGSYNEQFF; CDR3 DNA: TGTGCCAGCATAGGGGCGGGAGGATCCTACAATGAGCAGTTCTTC
D gene: -; clone size: -; V gene: TRBV28; J gene: TRBJ1-5; CDR3 protein: CASSSGTLQPQHF; CDR3 DNA: TGTGCCAGCAGTTCCGGGACACTTCAGCCCCAGCATTTT
D gene: -; clone size: -; V gene: TRBV7-3; J gene: TRBJ2-3; CDR3 protein: CASSSRDSQFHF; CDR3 DNA: TGTGCCAGCAGCTCACGGGACTCCCAATTCCACTTT
D gene: -; clone size: once; V gene: TRBV30; J gene: TRBJ2-3; CDR3 protein: CAWSHSTDTQYF; CDR3 DNA: TGTGCCTGGAGCCATAGCACAGATACGCAGTATTTT
D gene: TRBD1; clone size: few; V gene: TRBV11-3; J gene: TRBJ2-7; CDR3 protein: CASSLHTGGIASEQYF; CDR3 DNA: TGTGCCAGCAGCTTACACACAGGGGGCATAGCGAGCGAGCAGTACTTC
D gene: -; clone size: once; V gene: TRBV11-2; J gene: TRBJ2-7; CDR3 protein: CASSPAPGEQYF; CDR3 DNA: TGTGCCAGCAGCCCTGCGCCCGGCGAGCAGTACTTC
D gene: TRBD1; clone size: few; V gene: TRBV7-2; J gene: TRBJ2-2; CDR3 protein: CASSRDREAGELFF; CDR3 DNA: TGTGCCAGCAGCCGGGACAGGGAGGCCGGGGAGCTGTTTTTT
D gene: -; clone size: -; V gene: TRBV19; J gene: TRBJ2-1; CDR3 protein: CASSVGSYNEQFF; CDR3 DNA: TGTGCCAGTAGTGTCGGCTCCTACAATGAGCAGTTCTTC
D gene: TRBD2; clone size: -; V gene: TRBV9; J gene: TRBJ2-1; CDR3 protein: CASSVVLAGEQFF; CDR3 DNA: TGTGCCAGCAGCGTAGTACTAGCGGGTGAGCAGTTCTTC
D gene: -; clone size: -; V gene: TRBV28; J gene: TRBJ2-7; CDR3 protein: CATRSIGEQYF; CDR3 DNA: TGTGCCACCAGATCCATAGGCGAGCAGTACTTC
D gene: -; clone size: -; V gene: TRBV5-6; J gene: TRBJ2-1; CDR3 protein: CASSLSRREQFF; CDR3 DNA: TGTGCCAGCAGCCTATCCCGGAGGGAGCAGTTCTTC
D gene: -; clone size: -; V gene: TRBV18; J gene: TRBJ1-1; CDR3 protein: CASSPYDGNTEAFF; CDR3 DNA: TGTGCCAGCTCACCCTACGACGGAAACACTGAAGCTTTCTTT